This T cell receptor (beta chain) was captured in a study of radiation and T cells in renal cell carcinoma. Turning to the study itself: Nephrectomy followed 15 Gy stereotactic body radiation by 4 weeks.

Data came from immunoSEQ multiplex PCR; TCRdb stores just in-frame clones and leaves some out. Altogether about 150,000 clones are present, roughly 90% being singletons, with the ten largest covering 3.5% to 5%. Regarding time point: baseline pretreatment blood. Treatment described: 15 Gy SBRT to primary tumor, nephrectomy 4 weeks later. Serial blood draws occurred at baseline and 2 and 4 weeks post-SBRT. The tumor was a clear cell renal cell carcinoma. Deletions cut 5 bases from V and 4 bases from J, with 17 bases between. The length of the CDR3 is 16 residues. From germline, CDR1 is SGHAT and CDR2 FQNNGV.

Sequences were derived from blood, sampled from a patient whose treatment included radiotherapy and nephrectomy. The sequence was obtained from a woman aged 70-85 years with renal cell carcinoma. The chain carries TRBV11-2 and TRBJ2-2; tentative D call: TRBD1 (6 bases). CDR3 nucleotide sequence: TGTGCCAGCAGCAGTAGACGGGACACCCTCACCGGGGAGCTGTTTTTT. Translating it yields CASSSRRDTLTGELFF. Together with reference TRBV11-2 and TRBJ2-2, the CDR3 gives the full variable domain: EAGVAQSPRYKIIEKRQSVAFWCNPISGHATLYWYQQILGQGPKLLIQFQNNGVVDDSQLPKDRFSAERLKGVDSTLKIQPAKLEDSAVYLCASSSRRDTLTGELFFGEGSRLTVL.